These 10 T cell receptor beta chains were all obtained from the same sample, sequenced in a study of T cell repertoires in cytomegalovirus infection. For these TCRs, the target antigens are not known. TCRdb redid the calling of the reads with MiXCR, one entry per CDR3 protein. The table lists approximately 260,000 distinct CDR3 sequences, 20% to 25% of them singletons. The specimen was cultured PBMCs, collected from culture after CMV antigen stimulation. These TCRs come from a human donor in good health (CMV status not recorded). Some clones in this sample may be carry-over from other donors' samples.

The CDR3 DNA reads TGTGCCAGCAGCTTAGATAGGACTATCCAAGAGACCCAGTACTTC. As protein: CASSLDRTIQETQYF. The chain uses TRBV11-2 and TRBJ2-5, with D possibly TRBD2 on 6 matching bases. Germline V gives CDR1 SGHAT, CDR2 FQNNGV. The CDR3 totals 15 residues. Trimming shortened V by 0 bases and J by 1 base, and 9 bases separated the two germline ends.

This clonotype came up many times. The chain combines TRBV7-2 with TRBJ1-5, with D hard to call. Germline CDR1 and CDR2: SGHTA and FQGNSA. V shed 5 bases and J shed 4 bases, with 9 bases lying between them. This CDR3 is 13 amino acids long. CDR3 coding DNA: TGTGCCAGCAGCCGGGTCGGTAATCAGCCCCAGCATTTT. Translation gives CASSRVGNQPQHF. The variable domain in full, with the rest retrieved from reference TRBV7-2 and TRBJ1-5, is GAGVSQSPSNKVTEKGKDVELRCDPISGHTALYWYRQSLGQGLEFLIYFQGNSAPDKSGLPSDRFSAERTGGSVSTLTIQRTQQEDSAVYLCASSRVGNQPQHFGDGTRLSIL.

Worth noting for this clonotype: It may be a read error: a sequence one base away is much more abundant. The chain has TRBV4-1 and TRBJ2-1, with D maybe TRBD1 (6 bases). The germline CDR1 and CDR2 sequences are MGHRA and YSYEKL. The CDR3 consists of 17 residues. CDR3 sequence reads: CDSSQPTGRSSYNEQFF. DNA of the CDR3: TGCGACAGCAGCCAACCGACAGGTCGTAGCTCCTACAATGAGCAGTTCTTC.

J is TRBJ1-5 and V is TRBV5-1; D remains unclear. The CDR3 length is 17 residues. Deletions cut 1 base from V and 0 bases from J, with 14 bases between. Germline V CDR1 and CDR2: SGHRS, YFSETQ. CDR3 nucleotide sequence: TGCGCCAGCAGCTTGTTCCCTTTGTCGGCTAGCAATCAGCCCCAGCATTTT. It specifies CASSLFPLSASNQPQHF.

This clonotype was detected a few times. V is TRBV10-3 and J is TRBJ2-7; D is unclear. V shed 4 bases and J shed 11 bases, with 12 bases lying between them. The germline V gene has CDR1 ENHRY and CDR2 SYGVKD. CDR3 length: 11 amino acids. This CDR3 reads CAISGELIEYV. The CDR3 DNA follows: TGTGCCATCAGTGGAGAGCTAATAGAGTACGTC.

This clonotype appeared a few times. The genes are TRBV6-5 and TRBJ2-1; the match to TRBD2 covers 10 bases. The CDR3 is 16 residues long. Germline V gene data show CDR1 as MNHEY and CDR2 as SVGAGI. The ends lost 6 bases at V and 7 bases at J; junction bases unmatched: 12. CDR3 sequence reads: CASSSGRALRSNEQFF. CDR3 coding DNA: TGTGCCAGCAGCAGCGGGAGGGCCCTAAGGTCAAATGAGCAGTTCTTC.

CDR3 sequence (DNA): TGTGCCAGCAGCTTAGGACAACTCAGCGATGAGCAGTTCTTC. Encoded protein: CASSLGQLSDEQFF. This chain uses TRBV7-2 with TRBJ2-1; D uncertain. The CDR3 sequence is 14 residues long. V was trimmed by 1 base and J by 8 bases, leaving 12 bases between them. The germline CDR1 and CDR2 sequences are SGHTA and FQGNSA.

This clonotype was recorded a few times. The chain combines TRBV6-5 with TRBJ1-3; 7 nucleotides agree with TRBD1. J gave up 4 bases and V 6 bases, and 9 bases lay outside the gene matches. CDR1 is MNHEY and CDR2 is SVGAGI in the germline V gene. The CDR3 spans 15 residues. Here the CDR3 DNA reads TGTGCCAGCAGGGCGACAGGGAGTCACGGAAACACCATATATTTT. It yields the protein CASRATGSHGNTIYF.

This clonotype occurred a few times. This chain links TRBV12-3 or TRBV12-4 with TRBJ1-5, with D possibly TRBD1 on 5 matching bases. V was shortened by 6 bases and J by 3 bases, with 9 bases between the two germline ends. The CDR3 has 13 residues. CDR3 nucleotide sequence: TGTGCCAGCAGAGACAGAAACAATCAGCCCCAGCATTTT. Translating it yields CASRDRNNQPQHF.

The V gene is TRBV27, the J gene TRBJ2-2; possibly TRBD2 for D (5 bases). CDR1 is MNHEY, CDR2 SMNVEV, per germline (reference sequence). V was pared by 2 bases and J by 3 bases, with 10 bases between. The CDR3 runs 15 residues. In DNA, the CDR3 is TGTGCCAGCAGTTTAAGGTGGGGAGACACCGGGGAGCTGTTTTTT. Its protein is CASSLRWGDTGELFF.